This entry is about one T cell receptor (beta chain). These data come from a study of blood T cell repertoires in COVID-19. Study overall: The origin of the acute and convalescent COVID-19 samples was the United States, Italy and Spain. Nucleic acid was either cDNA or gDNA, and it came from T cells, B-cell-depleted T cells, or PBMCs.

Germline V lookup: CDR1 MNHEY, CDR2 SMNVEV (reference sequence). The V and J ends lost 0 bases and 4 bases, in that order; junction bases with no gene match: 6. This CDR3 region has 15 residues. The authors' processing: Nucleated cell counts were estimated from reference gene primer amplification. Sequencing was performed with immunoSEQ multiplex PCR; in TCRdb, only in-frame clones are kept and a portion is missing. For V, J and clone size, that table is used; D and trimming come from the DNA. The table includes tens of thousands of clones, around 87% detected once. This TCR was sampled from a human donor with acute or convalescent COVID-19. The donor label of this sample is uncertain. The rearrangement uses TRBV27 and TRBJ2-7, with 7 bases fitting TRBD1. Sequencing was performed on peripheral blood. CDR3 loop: CASSLSTGLIYEQYF. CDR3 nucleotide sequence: TGTGCCAGCAGTTTATCGACAGGGCTCATTTACGAGCAGTACTTC.